These T cell receptor beta chains were read from a single sample in a study of cytomegalovirus exposure and HLA in healthy donors. Assay: immunoSEQ multiplex PCR; the TCRdb copy retains only in-frame clones and omits some. This sample has 150,000 to 200,000 clones, with about 84% found just once. Sequenced: PBMCs. All receptors come from a man aged 50 to 59 in good health and CMV-seropositive. Each CDR3 is given with its conserved first and last residue. D genes are given only for firm matches. For some rows the clone size is stated as once, few or many, or as a class when expanded; others skip it.

j_call,clone_size,d_call,v_call,cdr3_aa,cdr3_nt
TRBJ2-5,.,.,TRBV4-1,CASSQAPTGTRQETQYF,TGCGCCAGCAGCCAAGCTCCGACCGGGACTCGTCAAGAGACCCAGTACTTC
TRBJ2-5,few,TRBD2,TRBV19,CASSTTSGKETQYF,TGTGCCAGTAGTACGACTAGCGGGAAGGAGACCCAGTACTTC
TRBJ2-5,.,.,TRBV6-5,CASSRTVQETQYF,TGTGCCAGCAGCCGGACAGTTCAAGAGACCCAGTACTTC
TRBJ2-7,once,TRBD1,TRBV5-1,CASSLGDRAGLYEQYF,TGCGCCAGCAGCTTGGGGGACAGGGCTGGACTCTACGAGCAGTACTTC
TRBJ1-4,.,.,TRBV30,CAWSVQGATNEKLFF,TGTGCCTGGAGTGTACAGGGTGCAACTAATGAAAAACTGTTTTTT
TRBJ1-2,.,.,TRBV28,CASSSPGRSDYGYTF,TGTGCCAGCAGTTCCCCCGGAAGGAGTGACTATGGCTACACCTTC
TRBJ2-3,.,.,TRBV6-1,CASSEPRTDTQYF,TGTGCCAGCAGTGAACCGAGAACAGATACGCAGTATTTT
TRBJ2-7,.,.,TRBV9,CASSPDTGPPYDEQYF,TGTGCCAGCAGCCCAGATACAGGACCGCCATATGACGAGCAGTACTTC
TRBJ1-5,few,.,TRBV15,CATSRASNSNQPQHF,TGTGCCACCAGCCGAGCGAGTAATAGCAATCAGCCCCAGCATTTT
TRBJ1-6,.,.,TRBV6-4,CASSAGETSPLHF,TGTGCCAGCAGTGCCGGGGAGACCTCACCCCTCCACTTT
TRBJ2-7,once,TRBD2,TRBV28,CASSSWGGVTYEQYF,TGTGCCAGCAGTTCCTGGGGGGGGGTTACCTACGAGCAGTACTTC
TRBJ1-2,.,.,TRBV10-3,CAISEPTRTPGYTF,TGTGCCATCAGTGAGCCGACGAGGACTCCCGGCTACACCTTC
TRBJ2-1,.,TRBD2,TRBV28,CASSFTREGYNEQFF,TGTGCCAGCAGTTTTACCAGGGAGGGGTACAATGAGCAGTTCTTC
TRBJ1-1,.,.,TRBV28,CASSLVLNTEAFF,TGTGCCAGCAGCCTAGTGCTGAACACTGAAGCTTTCTTT
TRBJ2-7,.,TRBD2,TRBV28,CASSLLAGGSYEQYF,TGTGCCAGCAGTCTCCTAGCGGGAGGGTCCTACGAGCAGTACTTC
TRBJ2-5,.,.,TRBV18,CASSPGGGQETQYF,TGTGCCAGCTCACCAGGCGGCGGCCAAGAGACCCAGTACTTC
TRBJ2-6,.,.,TRBV7-7,CAGRTGAGANVLTF,TGTGCTGGGAGAACTGGTGCTGGGGCCAACGTCCTGACTTTC
TRBJ2-1,.,TRBD2,TRBV7-7,CASSPRTSADEQFF,TGTGCTAGCAGCCCGCGGACTAGCGCAGATGAGCAGTTCTTC
TRBJ2-5,.,.,TRBV20-1,CSANSQETQYF,TGCAGTGCCAACAGTCAAGAGACCCAGTACTTC
TRBJ2-1,.,.,TRBV10-1,CASSNAGEQFF,TGCGCCAGCAGTAATGCGGGGGAGCAGTTCTTC
TRBJ2-7,.,TRBD2,TRBV4-1,CASSQEASSGTYEQYF,TGCGCCAGCAGCCAAGAAGCGTCTAGCGGCACCTACGAGCAGTACTTC
TRBJ2-2,.,.,TRBV5-1,CASSLDRSGTGELFF,TGCGCCAGCAGCTTGGACCGGTCGGGCACCGGGGAGCTGTTTTTT
TRBJ2-6,.,.,TRBV10-3,CAISEPTNRAGDSGANVLTF,TGTGCCATCAGTGAGCCGACTAACAGGGCAGGGGACTCTGGGGCCAACGTCCTGACTTTC
TRBJ2-1,.,TRBD2,TRBV10-3,CAISESERPSGSSYNEQFF,TGTGCCATCAGTGAGTCAGAAAGACCAAGCGGGAGCTCCTACAATGAGCAGTTCTTC
TRBJ1-5,.,.,TRBV28,CASSLYRGTGQPQHF,TGTGCCAGCAGTTTATATCGGGGGACGGGACAGCCCCAGCATTTT
TRBJ2-2,.,TRBD1,TRBV25-1,CASSVTGSNTGELFF,TGTGCCAGCAGTGTGACAGGGTCGAACACCGGGGAGCTGTTTTTT
TRBJ1-1,.,.,TRBV2,CASREGGVMNTEAFF,TGTGCCAGCAGGGAGGGGGGGGTCATGAACACTGAAGCTTTCTTT
TRBJ2-2,.,TRBD2,TRBV9,CASSSRTSGSTGELFF,TGTGCCAGCAGCTCAAGGACTAGCGGGTCTACCGGGGAGCTGTTTTTT
TRBJ2-5,.,.,TRBV25-1,CASTQAETQYF,TGTGCCAGCACCCAAGCGGAGACCCAGTACTTC
TRBJ2-5,.,.,TRBV18,CASSPQAGQETQYF,TGTGCCAGCTCACCCCAGGCAGGGCAAGAGACCCAGTACTTC
TRBJ1-2,.,TRBD1,TRBV28,CASSAGGPDRGHYGYTF,TGTGCCAGCAGCGCCGGGGGACCGGACAGGGGCCACTATGGCTACACCTTC
TRBJ1-3,.,.,TRBV7-3,CASSPGGANGNTIYF,TGTGCCAGCAGCCCCGGGGGGGCGAACGGAAACACCATATATTTT
TRBJ1-4,.,.,TRBV5-1,CASSLAPGGTEKLFF,TGCGCCAGCAGCTTGGCTCCGGGGGGCACTGAAAAACTGTTTTTT
TRBJ2-3,.,TRBD2,TRBV4-2,CASSQENFGTTIDTQYF,TGTGCCAGCAGCCAAGAGAATTTCGGGACTACGATAGATACGCAGTATTTT
TRBJ2-3,.,TRBD2,TRBV9,CASSRSGLAGSTDTQYF,TGTGCCAGCAGCCGCTCCGGACTAGCGGGAAGCACAGATACGCAGTATTTT
TRBJ1-5,.,.,TRBV19,CASSIDTITGQNQPQHF,TGTGCCAGTAGTATAGACACCATCACTGGACAGAATCAGCCCCAGCATTTT
TRBJ2-2,.,.,TRBV6-4,CASSDSGGTGELFF,TGTGCCAGCAGTGACTCGGGGGGAACCGGGGAGCTGTTTTTT
TRBJ2-5,.,.,TRBV9,CASSNRLDQETQYF,TGTGCCAGCAGCAACCGACTAGACCAAGAGACCCAGTACTTC
TRBJ2-5,.,.,TRBV29-1,CSVGSSSGQQDF,TGCAGCGTTGGATCCTCCTCAGGACAACAAGACTTC